This is a list of T cell receptor beta chains from one sample in a study of cytomegalovirus exposure and HLA in healthy donors. Measured with immunoSEQ multiplex PCR; TCRdb has only the in-frame clones, and not every one. Counted here are about 130,000 clones, roughly 78% occurring once; the ten biggest clones make up less than 4.5%. Sequencing was done on a sample of PBMCs. The receptors come from a man aged 25-40 years in good health and CMV-seronegative. Both conserved end residues are part of each CDR3.

>TRBJ1-1|TRBV6-6
CASHTDTEAFF
>TRBJ2-2|TRBV6-5
CASSRPGTGELFF
>TRBJ2-1|TRBV7-9
CALAGGVKYNEQFF
>TRBJ1-2|TRBV28
CASSTSIQNRGRWGYTF
>TRBJ1-4|TRBV9
CASSAPLNGGYEEKLFF
>TRBJ2-3|TRBV15
CATSRDPIGADTQYF
>TRBJ1-2|TRBV19
CASSRDTDNYGYTF
>TRBJ1-2|TRBV10-3
CAISESDRDNGYTF
>TRBJ1-1|TRBV5-1
CASSLAGENTEAFF
>TRBJ1-6|TRBV25-1
CASSVPGYNSPLHF
>TRBJ2-7|TRBV5-1
CASSPGTGVSYEQYF
>TRBJ1-2|TRBV19
CASSTTGDGDYGYTF
>TRBJ1-3|TRBV19
CASTTSFPGTGNTIYF
>TRBJ2-1|TRBV19
CASKDRAYNEQFF
>TRBJ1-6|TRBV9
CASSVRDRHYNSPLHF
>TRBJ1-1|TRBV19
CASSMLGAATEAFF
>TRBJ2-1|TRBV27
CASSFVSYNEQFF
>TRBJ2-1|TRBV11-3
CASSSRTGGYEQFF
>TRBJ2-7|TRBV10-1
CATLKGGSSYEQYF
>TRBJ2-4|TRBV5-1
CASSIGTLGAKNIQYF
>TRBJ1-1|TRBV5-1
CASSTQGANTEAFF
>TRBJ2-5|TRBV11-2
CASSLTLHQETQYF
>TRBJ2-1|TRBV13
CASSGSGGPYYNEQFF
>TRBJ2-7|TRBV29-1
CSVDAGTAYEQYF
>TRBJ1-2|TRBV5-1
CASGEDRVTNYGYTF
>TRBJ2-7|TRBV5-1
CASSFGQGHYEQYF
>TRBJ1-2|TRBV6-5
CASSRDRQYGYTF
>TRBJ1-6|TRBV30
CAWVTGAVNSPLHF
>TRBJ1-1|TRBV5-1
CASSLGGQGNTEAFF
>TRBJ2-7|TRBV7-6
CASSDTNRGYEQYF
>TRBJ1-6|TRBV11-2
CASSLVQGKGYNSPLHF
>TRBJ1-5|TRBV6-5
CATARGNSNQPQHF
>TRBJ2-3|TRBV5-4
CASSGGPTDTQYF
>TRBJ1-5|TRBV19
CASSWGIGIQPQHF
>TRBJ1-3|TRBV4-1
CASSQDFWAGKAGNTIYF
>TRBJ2-2|TRBV7-3
CACSKGEAGELFF
>TRBJ2-7|TRBV5-1
CASSLQGASYEQYF
>TRBJ2-7|TRBV11-2
CASSPSVGGNYEQYF
>TRBJ1-4|TRBV19
CASSSPGQSIEKLFF
>TRBJ2-7|TRBV23-1
CASSPRYGLGTGVSYEQYF
>TRBJ2-5|TRBV6-1
CASSDARTVQETQYF
>TRBJ2-1|TRBV5-1
CASSPPAGEQFF
>TRBJ1-1|TRBV4-3
CASSQEEKASTNTEAFF
>TRBJ2-7|TRBV4-1
CASSQTGDTTYEQYF
>TRBJ2-7|TRBV7-2
CASSLEGLALYEQYF
>TRBJ2-7|TRBV30
CAWRPFGGGPYEQYF
>TRBJ1-5|TRBV27
CASSRDRYQPQHF
>TRBJ2-1|TRBV2
CASTAGYNEQFF
>TRBJ2-7|TRBV11-2
CASSFWGTTYEQYF
>TRBJ1-1|TRBV5-1
CASSFGGLYTEAFF
>TRBJ2-7|TRBV7-9
CSSSLGQTYEQYF
>TRBJ1-2|TRBV20-1
CSFQEGDGYTF
>TRBJ1-4|TRBV7-9
CASSYRTGPMRGTNEKLFF
>TRBJ1-2|TRBV5-4
CASSLAGIYYGYTF
>TRBJ2-3|TRBV28
CASSRLAGGTDTQYF
>TRBJ2-7|TRBV5-1
CASSWTGPGEQYF
>TRBJ2-7|TRBV5-1
CASSPRTQGNTYEQYF
>TRBJ2-1|TRBV7-9
CASSSNDRDNEQFF
>TRBJ1-1|TRBV21-1
CASSKAEGAGWYTEAFF